One sample yielded the 8 T cell receptor beta chains listed below, sequenced in a study of blood T cells in healthy people across ages. Next came a second PCR, run for about 6 to 11 cycles, which used a sample-barcoded 5' primer along with a J-beta primer mix. MiXCR, run by TCRdb on the 5' RACE reads, gives a single entry per CDR3 protein. Here the sample spans 650,000 to 1,000,000 distinct CDR3 sequences, about half being singletons. What was sequenced was blood. The receptors here all came from an elderly man in good health.

The V gene is TRBV20-1, the J gene TRBJ1-5; D not certain. Between the trimmed V and J ends, which lost 0 bases and 5 bases, there was a span of 5 bases. The V gene's germline CDR1 is DFQATT and CDR2 SNEGSKA (reference sequence). The CDR3 spans 12 residues. CDR3 coding DNA: TGCAGTGCTAGAGAGTCGGATCAGCCCCAGCATTTT. It encodes CSARESDQPQHF.

This clonotype has just a few counts. The chain carries TRBV10-3 and TRBJ2-7; D remains unclear. The CDR3 has 15 residues. V was cut by 4 bases and J by 0 bases, with 13 bases left in between. Germline V lookup: CDR1 ENHRY, CDR2 SYGVKD. The CDR3 DNA follows: TGTGCCATCAGTGCTGCGGCCGTATCCTCCTACGAGCAGTACTTC. This gives the protein CAISAAAVSSYEQYF.

V usage is TRBV14 and J usage is TRBJ2-1; 11 bases are a match to TRBD2. Losses at the gene ends were 3 bases for V and 7 bases for J; bases not matched to a gene: 17. The germline gives CDR1 SGHDN, CDR2 FVKESK. CDR3 length: 19 residues. The CDR3 protein is CASSHTPGLAEAFGNEQFF. In DNA, the CDR3 is TGTGCCAGCAGCCATACACCGGGACTAGCGGAGGCTTTCGGGAATGAGCAGTTCTTC.

About this clonotype: A single base separates this from a much larger clone, so it may be a read error. The J gene is TRBJ2-3, the V gene TRBV20-1, with 10 bases that match TRBD2. V lost 6 bases and J lost 4; bases outside the gene matches: 10. The germline gives CDR1 DFQATT, CDR2 SNEGSKA (reference sequence). CDR3 length equals 15 residues. The CDR3 region is CSAEAQAGGPDTQYF. DNA for the CDR3: TGCAGTGCCGAAGCCCAAGCGGGAGGGCCAGATACGCAGTATTTT.

The gene calls are TRBV7-2 and TRBJ2-3, with 13 bases fitting TRBD2. The CDR3 is made up of 16 amino acids. CDR1 SGHTA and CDR2 FQGNSA come from the germline V gene. V lost 5 bases and J lost 7; bases outside the gene matches: 9. The CDR3 DNA follows: TGTGCCAGCAGCACTAGCGGGGGGGCAGGGGGAAATACGCAGTATTTT. Its translation is CASSTSGGAGGNTQYF.

The rearrangement joins TRBV5-1 to TRBJ2-1; 9 nucleotides match TRBD2. The CDR3 is 16 residues long. V shed 0 bases and J 5 bases; nucleotides not matched to a gene: 6. Germline loops: CDR1 SGHRS, CDR2 YFSETQ. CDR3 nucleotide sequence: TGCGCCAGCAGCTTGGGGGCTAGCGGGGCCAACAATGAGCAGTTCTTC. Its protein is CASSLGASGANNEQFF.

The chain links TRBV15 to TRBJ1-5; D gene uncertain. This CDR3 contains 13 residues. V was trimmed by 5 bases and J by 7 bases, leaving 12 bases between them. CDR1 and CDR2 from the germline V gene are LNHNV and YYDKDF (reference sequence). As DNA, the CDR3 is TGTGCCACCAGCGTAGACATTAGGCAGCCCCAGCATTTT. Protein: CATSVDIRQPQHF.

With respect to this clonotype: At one boundary the junction diverges from the germline segment, which might be a read error. V and J are TRBV12-3 or TRBV12-4 and TRBJ2-3; weak D call: TRBD1 (6 bases). The CDR3 has 14 residues. The CDR3 DNA reads as TGTGCCAGCAGCAAACAGGGACGCACAGAGACGCAGTATTTT. Its protein is CASSKQGRTETQYF.